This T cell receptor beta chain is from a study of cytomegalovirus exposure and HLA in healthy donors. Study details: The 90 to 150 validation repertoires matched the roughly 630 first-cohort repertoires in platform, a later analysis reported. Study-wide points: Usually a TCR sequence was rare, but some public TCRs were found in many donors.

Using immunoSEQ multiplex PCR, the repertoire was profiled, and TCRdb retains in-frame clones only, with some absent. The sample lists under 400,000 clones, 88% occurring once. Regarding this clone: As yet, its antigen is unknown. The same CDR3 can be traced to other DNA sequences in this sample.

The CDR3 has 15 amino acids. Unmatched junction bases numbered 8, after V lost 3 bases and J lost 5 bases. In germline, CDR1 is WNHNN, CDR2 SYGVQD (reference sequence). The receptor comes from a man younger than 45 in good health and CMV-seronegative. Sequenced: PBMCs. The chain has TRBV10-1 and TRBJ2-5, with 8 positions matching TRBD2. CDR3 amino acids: CASSEGAGGLETQYF. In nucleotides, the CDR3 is TGCGCCAGCAGTGAAGGTGCGGGGGGCCTTGAGACCCAGTACTTC.